This TCR beta chain is drawn from a study of T cells in Graves' hyperthyroidism and ophthalmopathy. About the study: Specimen type is peripheral blood, collected at initial diagnosis prior to any treatment. Study-level findings and limits: The model identified upcoming ophthalmopathy a median about six months ahead of onset.

As concerns this clonotype: Its antigen is as yet unknown.

Amplification of TCR beta CDR3 regions used RNA as the template. A first-round RT-PCR of the TCR CDR3 used the HTBI primer set. One entry per CDR3 protein, called by TCRdb with MiXCR from the multiplex PCR reads. This table has 490,000 or so distinct CDR3 sequences, approximately 23% appearing once. Ophthalmopathy patients had Clinical Activity Score at least 3, NOSPECS grade at least 4, duration under 3 months. The CDR3 spans 18 residues. The V gene lost 3 bases and the J gene lost 4 bases, with 21 bases spanning the gap. Germline CDR1 reads ENHRY; CDR2 reads SYGVKD. The clonotype comes from a woman aged 70 to 79 with Graves' ophthalmopathy. The rearrangement links TRBV10-3 to TRBJ1-4; D is perhaps TRBD1 (5 bases). The sequenced sample consisted of blood. CDR3 amino acids: CAISEGGFGGFSNEKLFF. The CDR3 nucleotides are TGTGCCATCAGTGAAGGAGGCTTCGGGGGGTTTAGTAATGAAAAACTGTTTTTT.